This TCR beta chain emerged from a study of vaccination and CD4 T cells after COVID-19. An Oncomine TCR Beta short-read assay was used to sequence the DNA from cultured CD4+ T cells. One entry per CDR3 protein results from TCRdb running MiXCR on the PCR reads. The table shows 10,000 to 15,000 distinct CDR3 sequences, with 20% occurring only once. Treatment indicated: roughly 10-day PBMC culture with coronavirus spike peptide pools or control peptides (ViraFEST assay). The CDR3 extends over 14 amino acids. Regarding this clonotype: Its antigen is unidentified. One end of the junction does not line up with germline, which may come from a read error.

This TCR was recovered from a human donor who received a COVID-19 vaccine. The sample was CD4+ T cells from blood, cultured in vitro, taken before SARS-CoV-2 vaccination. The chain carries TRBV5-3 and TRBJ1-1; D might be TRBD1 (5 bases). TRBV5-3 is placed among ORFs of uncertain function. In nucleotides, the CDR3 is TGTGCCAGCAGCTTGTTTGGACAGAACACTGAAGCTTTCTTT. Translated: CASSLFGQNTEAFF.